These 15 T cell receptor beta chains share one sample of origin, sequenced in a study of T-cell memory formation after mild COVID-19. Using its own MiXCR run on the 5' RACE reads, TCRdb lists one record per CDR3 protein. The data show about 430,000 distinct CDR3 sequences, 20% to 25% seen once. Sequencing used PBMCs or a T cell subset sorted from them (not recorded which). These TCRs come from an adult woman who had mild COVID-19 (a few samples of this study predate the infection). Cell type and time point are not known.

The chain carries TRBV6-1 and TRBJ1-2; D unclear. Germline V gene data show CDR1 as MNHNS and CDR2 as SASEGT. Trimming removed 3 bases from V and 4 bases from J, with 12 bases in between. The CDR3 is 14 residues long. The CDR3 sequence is CASSDPPGFYGYTF. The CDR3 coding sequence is TGTGCCAGCAGTGATCCTCCTGGGTTCTATGGCTACACCTTC.

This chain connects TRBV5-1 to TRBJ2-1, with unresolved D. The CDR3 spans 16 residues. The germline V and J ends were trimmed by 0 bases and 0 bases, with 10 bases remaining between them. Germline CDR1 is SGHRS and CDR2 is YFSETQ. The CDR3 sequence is CASSLGLRSSYNEQFF. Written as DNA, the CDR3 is TGCGCCAGCAGCTTGGGGCTTAGGAGCTCCTACAATGAGCAGTTCTTC. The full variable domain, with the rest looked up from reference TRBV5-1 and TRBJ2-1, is KAGVTQTPRYLIKTRGQQVTLSCSPISGHRSVSWYQQTPGQGLQFLFEYFSETQRNKGNFPGRFSGRQFSNSRSEMNVSTLELGDSALYLCASSLGLRSSYNEQFFGPGTRLTVL.

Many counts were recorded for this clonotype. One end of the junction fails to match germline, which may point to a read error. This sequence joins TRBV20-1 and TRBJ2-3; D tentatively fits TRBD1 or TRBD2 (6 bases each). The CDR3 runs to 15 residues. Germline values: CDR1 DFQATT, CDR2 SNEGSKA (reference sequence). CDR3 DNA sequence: TGCAGTGCTCACCCCGGGACTCCGTCCAGAGGGGGGTTGGATTTT. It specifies CSAHPGTPSRGGLDF.

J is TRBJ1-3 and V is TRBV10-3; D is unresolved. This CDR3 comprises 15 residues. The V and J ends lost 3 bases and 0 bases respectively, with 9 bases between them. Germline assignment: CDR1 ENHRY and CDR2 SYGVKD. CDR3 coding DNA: TGTGCCATCAGTGAAAGGGAGTACTCTGGAAACACCATATATTTT. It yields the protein CAISEREYSGNTIYF.

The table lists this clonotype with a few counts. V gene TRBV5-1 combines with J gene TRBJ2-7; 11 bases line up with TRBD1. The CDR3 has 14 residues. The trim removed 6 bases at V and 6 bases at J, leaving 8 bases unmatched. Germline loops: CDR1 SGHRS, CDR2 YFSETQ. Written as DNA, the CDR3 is TGCGCCAGCACCTGGGACAGGGGGACGGGCGAGCAGTACTTC. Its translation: CASTWDRGTGEQYF.

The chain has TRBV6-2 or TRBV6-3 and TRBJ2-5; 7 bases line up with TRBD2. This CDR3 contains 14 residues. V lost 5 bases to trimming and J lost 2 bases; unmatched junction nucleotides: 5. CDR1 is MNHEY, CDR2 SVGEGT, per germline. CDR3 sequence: CASSRGTTQETQYF. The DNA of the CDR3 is TGTGCCAGCAGTCGAGGGACTACTCAAGAGACCCAGTACTTC.

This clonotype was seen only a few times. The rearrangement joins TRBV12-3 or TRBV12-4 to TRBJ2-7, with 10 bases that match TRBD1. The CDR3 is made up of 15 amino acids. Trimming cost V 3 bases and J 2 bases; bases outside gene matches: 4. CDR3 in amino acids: CASSLSDRGTYEQYF. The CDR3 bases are TGTGCCAGCAGTTTGTCGGACAGGGGGACCTACGAGCAGTACTTC.

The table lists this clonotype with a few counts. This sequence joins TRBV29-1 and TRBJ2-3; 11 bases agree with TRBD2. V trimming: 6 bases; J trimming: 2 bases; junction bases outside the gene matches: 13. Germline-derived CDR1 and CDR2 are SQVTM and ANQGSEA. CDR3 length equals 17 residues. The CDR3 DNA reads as TGCAGCGTAGAACTAGCGGGAGTAGCTAAAATCACAGATACGCAGTATTTT. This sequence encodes CSVELAGVAKITDTQYF.

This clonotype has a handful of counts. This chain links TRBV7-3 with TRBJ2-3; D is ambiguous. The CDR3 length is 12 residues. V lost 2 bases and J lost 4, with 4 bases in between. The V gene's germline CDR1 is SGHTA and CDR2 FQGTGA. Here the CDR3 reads CASSLFPDTQYF. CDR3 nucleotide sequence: TGTGCCAGCAGCTTATTTCCAGATACGCAGTATTTT.

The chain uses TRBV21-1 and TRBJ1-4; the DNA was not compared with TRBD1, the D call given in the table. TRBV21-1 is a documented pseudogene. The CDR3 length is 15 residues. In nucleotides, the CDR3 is TGTGCCAGCAGCAAAATCGCGCGGTGGGGGCTTGGGCTGTTTTTT. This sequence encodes CASSKIARWGLGLFF.

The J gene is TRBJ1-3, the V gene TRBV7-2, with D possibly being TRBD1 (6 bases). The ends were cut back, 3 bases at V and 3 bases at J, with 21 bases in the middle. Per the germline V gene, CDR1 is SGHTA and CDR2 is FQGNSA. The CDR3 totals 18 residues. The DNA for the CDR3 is TGTGCCAGCAGCTTTCTCATAGCGGTAGGGGGGCTTGGAAACACCATATATTTT. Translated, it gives CASSFLIAVGGLGNTIYF.

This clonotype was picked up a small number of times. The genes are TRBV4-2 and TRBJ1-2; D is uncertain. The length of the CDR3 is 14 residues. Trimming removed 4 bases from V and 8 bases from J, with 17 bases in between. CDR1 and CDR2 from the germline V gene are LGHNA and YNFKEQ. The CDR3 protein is CASSLLSGPPGYTF. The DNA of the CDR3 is TGTGCCAGCAGCCTCTTGTCCGGGCCCCCCGGCTACACCTTC.

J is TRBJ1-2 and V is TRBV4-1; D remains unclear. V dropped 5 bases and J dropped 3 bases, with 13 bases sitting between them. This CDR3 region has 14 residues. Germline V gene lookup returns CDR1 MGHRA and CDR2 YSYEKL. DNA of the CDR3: TGCGCCAGCAGCTTAATTGACGGACACTATGGCTACACCTTC. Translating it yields CASSLIDGHYGYTF.

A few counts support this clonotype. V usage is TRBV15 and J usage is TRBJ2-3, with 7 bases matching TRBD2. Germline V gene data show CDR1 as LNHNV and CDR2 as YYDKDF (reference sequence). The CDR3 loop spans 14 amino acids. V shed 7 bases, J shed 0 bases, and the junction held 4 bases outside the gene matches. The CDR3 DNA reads TGTGCCACCAAGCGGGGCCCTAGCACAGATACGCAGTATTTT. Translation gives CATKRGPSTDTQYF. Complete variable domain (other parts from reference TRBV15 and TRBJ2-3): DAMVIQNPRYQVTQFGKPVTLSCSQTLNHNVMYWYQQKSSQAPKLLFHYYDKDFNNEADTPDNFQSRRPNTSFCFLDIRSPGLGDTAMYLCATKRGPSTDTQYFGPGTRLTVL.

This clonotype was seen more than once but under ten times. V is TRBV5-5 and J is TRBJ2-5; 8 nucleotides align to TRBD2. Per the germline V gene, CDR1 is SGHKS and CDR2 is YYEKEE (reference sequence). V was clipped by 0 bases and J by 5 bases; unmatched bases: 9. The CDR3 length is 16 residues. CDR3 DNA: TGTGCCAGCAGCTTGGCCCTCCGGGGGGGGGCTGAGACCCAGTACTTC. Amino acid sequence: CASSLALRGGAETQYF. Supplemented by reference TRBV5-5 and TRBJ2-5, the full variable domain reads DAGVTQSPTHLIKTRGQQVTLRCSPISGHKSVSWYQQVLGQGPQFIFQYYEKEERGRGNFPDRFSARQFPNYSSELNVNALLLGDSALYLCASSLALRGGAETQYFGPGTRLLVL.